The T cell receptor (beta chain) under discussion was sequenced for a study of blood T cell repertoires in COVID-19. Participants came from some 23 US areas, aged roughly 18 to 89 years. The table lists this clone with a count of one. The trim removed 11 bases at V and 3 bases at J, leaving 4 bases unmatched. This CDR3 is built from 13 residues. The germline V gene has CDR1 WNHNN and CDR2 SYGVQD (reference sequence). Using immunoSEQ multiplex PCR, the repertoire was profiled, and TCRdb retains in-frame clones only, with some absent. The profile shows hundreds of thousands of clones, approximately 80% of them singletons.

The sample taken for sequencing was PBMCs or T cells enriched from blood (not recorded which). This chain links TRBV10-1 with TRBJ2-1; 10 bases match TRBD2. The source of this sequence is a man aged 30-40 years with acute COVID-19. The CDR3 DNA follows: TGCGCCGGACGGACTAGCGGCTACAATGAGCAGTTCTTC. Its protein is CAGRTSGYNEQFF.